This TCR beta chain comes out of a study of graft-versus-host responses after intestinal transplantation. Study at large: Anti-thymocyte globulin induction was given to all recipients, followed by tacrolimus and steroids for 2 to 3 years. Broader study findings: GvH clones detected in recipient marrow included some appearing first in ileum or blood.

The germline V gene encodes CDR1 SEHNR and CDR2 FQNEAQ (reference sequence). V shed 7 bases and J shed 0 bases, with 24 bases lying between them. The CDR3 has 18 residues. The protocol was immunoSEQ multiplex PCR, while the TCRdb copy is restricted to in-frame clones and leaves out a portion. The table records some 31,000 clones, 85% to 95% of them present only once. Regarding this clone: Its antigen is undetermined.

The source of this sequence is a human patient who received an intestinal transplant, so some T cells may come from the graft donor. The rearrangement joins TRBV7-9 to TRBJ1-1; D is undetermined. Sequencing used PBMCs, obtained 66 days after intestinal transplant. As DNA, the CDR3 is TGTGCCAGCACCAAAAGCTTGTATCACCTTGGGATGAACACTGAAGCTTTCTTT. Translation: CASTKSLYHLGMNTEAFF.